This TCR beta chain came from a study of CD8 T cells in Susac syndrome. TEMRA cells underwent FACS enrichment and CD8+ and CD4+ T cells underwent negative isolation. Findings of the study overall: The study conceded that its TCR sequencing and HLA analysis involved relatively few individuals.

A note on this clonotype: Its antigen is as yet unknown.

The CDR3 sequence is 17 residues long. V shed 2 bases, J shed 7 bases, and the junction held 12 bases outside the gene matches. The V gene's germline CDR1 is SGHDN and CDR2 FVKESK. Reverse transcription of roughly 0.45 to 1 ug RNA was performed with random hexamers. The amplification used immunoSEQ multiplex PCR on TCR beta CDR3; it spanned 54 Vbeta and 13 Jbeta. TCRdb called the immunoSEQ multiplex PCR reads again in MiXCR, with one record for every CDR3 protein. Among just over 300,000 distinct CDR3 sequences listed, about 90% were seen once. The TCR originated in a human donor with multiple sclerosis. The sample was CD4+ T cells from PBMCs. V and J are TRBV14 and TRBJ2-1; 9 bases fit TRBD2. The CDR3 loop is CASSQSLTSGVVNEQFF. As DNA, the CDR3 is TGTGCCAGCAGCCAATCGTTGACTAGCGGTGTGGTAAATGAGCAGTTCTTC.